This is a list of T cell receptor beta chains from one sample in a study of CD8+CD57+ T cells in acquired aplastic anemia. A single record per CDR3 protein comes from TCRdb applying MiXCR to the reads. The data contain 200,000 to 250,000 distinct CDR3 sequences, 61% of them singletons. Sequencing was performed on sorted CD4+, CD8+, or CD8+CD57+ T cells (not recorded which) from PBMCs. The receptors were gathered from a human donor in good health. CDR3s include the opening cysteine and the closing phenylalanine or tryptophan. A D gene is named only where the DNA matches it firmly. For some rows the clone size is stated as once, few or many, or as a class when expanded; others skip it.

j_call | d_call | clone_size | v_call | cdr3_aa | cdr3_nt
TRBJ1-5 | NA | many | TRBV20-1 | CSASAPGGGNQPQHF | TGCAGTGCTAGTGCCCCAGGCGGGGGCAATCAGCCCCAGCATTTT
TRBJ2-1 | TRBD2 | once | TRBV2 | CASSEGGLAGMGQFF | TGTGCCAGCAGTGAAGGGGGACTAGCGGGAATGGGGCAGTTCTTC
TRBJ2-1 | TRBD1 | NA | TRBV20-1 | CSASSTGGLNEQFF | TGCAGTGCTAGCTCGACAGGGGGCCTCAATGAGCAGTTCTTC
TRBJ2-6 | NA | few | TRBV29-1 | CSVGGDGANVLTF | TGCAGCGTTGGAGGGGATGGGGCCAACGTCCTGACTTTC
TRBJ2-1 | NA | many | TRBV2 | CASSERLPGSYNEQFF | TGTGCCAGCAGTGAAAGATTACCTGGCAGCTACAATGAGCAGTTCTTC
TRBJ1-2 | NA | few | TRBV25-1 | CASSEYWTNNGYTF | TGTGCCAGCAGTGAATATTGGACAAATAATGGCTACACCTTC
TRBJ2-7 | NA | many | TRBV24-1 | CATSDFHEGIYEQYF | TGTGCCACCAGTGATTTTCACGAAGGAATCTACGAGCAGTACTTC
TRBJ1-5 | TRBD1 | NA | TRBV5-6 | CASSLSLGTGVDQPQHF | TGTGCCAGCAGCTTGTCTCTTGGGACAGGGGTCGATCAGCCCCAGCATTTT
TRBJ1-2 | TRBD1 | NA | TRBV2 | CASSGQTGAVGFGYGYTF | TGTGCCAGCAGTGGACAGACAGGGGCGGTAGGTTTCGGCTATGGCTACACCTTC
TRBJ1-2 | NA | NA | TRBV7-9 | CASSYSSANYGYTF | TGTGCCAGCAGCTACAGTTCGGCCAACTATGGCTACACCTTC
TRBJ2-7 | NA | once | TRBV7-2 | CASSQEDLYEQYF | TGCGCCAGCAGCCAGGAGGACCTCTACGAGCAGTACTTC
TRBJ2-2 | NA | few | TRBV2 | CASSTDRWGTTNTGELFF | TGTGCCAGCAGTACCGACAGGTGGGGGACTACTAACACCGGGGAGCTGTTTTTT
TRBJ2-1 | NA | NA | TRBV7-9 | CASSIGGSGQFF | TGTGCCAGCAGTATTGGGGGGTCCGGGCAGTTCTTC
TRBJ1-1 | NA | NA | TRBV6-1 | CASSELDTDSAFF | TGTGCCAGCAGTGAATTGGACACAGATTCAGCTTTCTTT
TRBJ1-1 | NA | NA | TRBV20-1 | CSAASTRDTEAFF | TGCAGTGCTGCCTCAACCCGGGACACTGAAGCTTTCTTT
TRBJ2-7 | TRBD2 | once | TRBV5-1 | CASSLQSSGSGEQYF | TGCGCCAGCAGCTTGCAATCTAGCGGGAGCGGGGAGCAGTACTTC
TRBJ1-2 | NA | once | TRBV10-3 | CAISAQTTSGYTF | TGTGCCATCTCGGCACAGACCACTAGCGGCTACACCTTC
TRBJ2-6 | NA | NA | TRBV7-9 | CASSSRQSYSGANVLTF | TGTGCCAGCAGCTCCCGACAGTCCTACTCTGGGGCCAACGTCCTGACTTTC
TRBJ1-2 | NA | once | TRBV19 | CASGGVGNYGYTF | TGTGCCAGTGGGGGGGTTGGGAACTATGGCTACACCTTC
TRBJ2-3 | TRBD2 | NA | TRBV7-9 | CASSSPKIIGGGALF | TGTGCCAGCAGCTCACCCAAGATCATTGGCGGGGGGGCCCTCTTC
TRBJ1-6 | NA | NA | TRBV5-1 | CASSLRGGESPLHF | TGCGCCAGCAGCTTAAGAGGGGGGGAATCACCCCTCCACTTT
TRBJ2-2 | TRBD2 | NA | TRBV6-5 | CASSYLGTSGAPAGELFF | TGTGCCAGCAGTTACCTAGGGACTAGCGGGGCTCCAGCCGGGGAGCTGTTTTTT
TRBJ2-4 | NA | NA | TRBV19 | CASTLTGAAVF | TGTGCCAGTACCTTAACCGGGGCTGCAGTCTTC
TRBJ2-7 | TRBD2 | NA | TRBV7-2 | CASSRDYLRYEQYF | TGTGCCAGCAGTCGGGACTATCTGAGATACGAGCAGTACTTC
TRBJ1-2 | TRBD1 | NA | TRBV9 | CASSSRQGAVSDGYTF | TGTGCCAGCAGTTCCCGACAGGGGGCAGTTAGTGATGGCTACACCTTC